These 2 T cell receptor beta chains were all obtained from the same sample, sequenced in a study of vaccination and CD4 T cells after COVID-19. The study sequenced cultured CD4+ T cell DNA using the Oncomine TCR Beta short-read assay. TCRdb re-called the PCR reads through MiXCR, storing one row per CDR3 protein. The data contain fewer than 10,000 distinct CDR3 sequences, roughly 23% of them seen just once; the ten biggest clones take up roughly a fifth. Their cognate antigens are unknown. The sample's treatment: roughly nine-day PBMC culture with coronavirus spike peptide pools or control peptides (ViraFEST assay). The sample was cultured CD4+ T cells from blood. These receptors all come from a human donor with COVID-19.

The chain employs TRBV6-1 and TRBJ1-3; D might be TRBD1 (5 bases). The V end lost 8 bases, the J end lost 4 bases, and 15 bases lay between the germline ends. The CDR3 is made up of 14 amino acids. The germline gives CDR1 MNHNS, CDR2 SASEGT. Here the CDR3 reads CASRPTVIGNTIYF. DNA of the CDR3: TGTGCCAGCCGACCGACAGTCATAGGAAACACCATATATTTT.

This chain connects TRBV29-1 to TRBJ1-1, with D possibly matching TRBD1 (6 bases). Trimming shortened V by 6 bases and J by 0 bases, and 20 bases separated the two germline ends. Germline CDR1 SQVTM, CDR2 ANQGSEA. CDR3 length: 16 residues. In nucleotides, the CDR3 is TGCAGCGTCCACCCCACCCGAGGGGGGGTGAACACTGAAGCTTTCTTT. As protein: CSVHPTRGGVNTEAFF.